Below, 8 T cell receptor beta chains from the same sample are listed, as sequenced in a study of T cells in Graves' hyperthyroidism and ophthalmopathy (dated by TCRdb to about 2019). Libraries were prepared through multiplex PCR. The reads were generated on an Illumina HiSeq 2000. TCR beta CDR3 regions were amplified from RNA transcripts. For the first round of RT-PCR on the TCR CDR3, the HTBI primer set was used together with the Qiagen OneStep RT-PCR kit. TCRdb itself trimmed the public reads at Q25 with fastp, ran MiXCR and retained productive beta chains. Entries that share a CDR3 protein sequence are merged under the most common genes and DNA. The sample has about 640,000 distinct CDR3 sequences on record, approximately 14% of them singletons. The ten largest clonotypes hold about an eighth of the sample. The specimen was blood. The receptors here all came from a woman aged 50 to 60 with Graves' ophthalmopathy.

The chain couples TRBV5-1 to TRBJ2-1, with D maybe TRBD2 (5 bases). This CDR3 contains 17 residues. Germline CDR1 reads SGHRS; CDR2 reads YFSETQ. V lost 0 bases to trimming and J lost 9 bases, with 22 bases between them. This CDR3 is CASSLAEAIFAAGEQFF. CDR3 in DNA: TGCGCCAGCAGCTTGGCAGAAGCCATTTTCGCTGCGGGTGAGCAGTTCTTC.

This clonotype came up many times. V gene TRBV6-5 combines with J gene TRBJ1-5, with D uncertain. The CDR3 extends over 14 amino acids. Germline V lookup: CDR1 MNHEY, CDR2 SVGAGI. Trimming took off 0 bases at V and 6 bases at J, with 9 bases between the two ends. The CDR3 nucleotides read TGTGCCAGCAGTTACTCGAGAGTGGGTCAGCCCCAGCATTTT. Residues: CASSYSRVGQPQHF.

This clonotype was observed many times. The chain has TRBV3-1 and TRBJ2-4; 8 bases map to TRBD2. The V gene end was trimmed by 0 bases and the J gene end by 1 base; junction bases not matched to a gene: 14. Germline assignment: CDR1 LGHDT and CDR2 YNNKEL (reference sequence). CDR3 length: 20 residues. In nucleotides, the CDR3 is TGTGCCAGCAGCCAAGACGTACTAGCGGTTTCTGATTCGGCCAAAAACATTCAGTACTTC. It encodes CASSQDVLAVSDSAKNIQYF.

The chain carries TRBV7-2 and TRBJ2-3; a weak D match, TRBD2 (6 bases). Germline CDR1 is SGHTA and CDR2 is FQGNSA. This CDR3 has 16 amino acids. Trimming took 1 base from V and 3 from J, leaving 14 bases between them. The CDR3 reads CASSLGKGLGTDTQYF. CDR3 in DNA: TGTGCCAGCAGCTTAGGAAAGGGACTGGGGACAGATACGCAGTATTTT.

The V and J genes are TRBV29-1 and TRBJ2-7; TRBD2 matches at 10 bases. Unmatched junction bases numbered 2, after V lost 5 bases and J lost 4 bases. CDR3 length equals 12 residues. CDR1 SQVTM and CDR2 ANQGSEA come from the germline V gene. The DNA of the CDR3 is TGCAGCGTTATAGCGGGAGGTTACGAGCAGTACTTC. It translates to CSVIAGGYEQYF.

This clonotype showed up many times. The chain joins TRBV30 to TRBJ1-3; D unresolved. The CDR3 runs to 13 residues. V was cut by 3 bases and J by 3 bases, with 9 bases left in between. Per the germline V gene, CDR1 is GTSNPN and CDR2 is SVGIG (reference sequence). CDR3 amino acids: CAWSRVFGNTIYF. DNA of the CDR3: TGTGCCTGGAGCCGGGTATTTGGAAACACCATATATTTT.

Of note for this clonotype: A much larger clone lies a single base off, so this may be a read error. The rearrangement joins TRBV12-3 or TRBV12-4 to TRBJ1-3, with TRBD1 matching over 7 bases. After removal of 8 bases from V and 0 bases from J, the junction contained 13 bases not matched to a gene. The CDR3 spans 17 residues. In DNA form, the CDR3 reads TGTGCCAGCGGTTCGAGACGCCACAGGGGCTCTGGAAACACCATATATTTT. It is translated as CASGSRRHRGSGNTIYF.

This clonotype was observed a handful of times. The V call is TRBV5-1, the J call TRBJ2-5; possibly TRBD1 for D (5 bases). V dropped 3 bases and J dropped 3 bases, with 12 bases sitting between them. The germline V gene encodes CDR1 SGHRS and CDR2 YFSETQ. CDR3 length: 14 residues. The CDR3 DNA reads TGCGCCAGCAGCTCAATGGACACGGAAGAGACCCAGTACTTC. As protein: CASSSMDTEETQYF.